The 9 T cell receptor beta chains below come from one sample, sequenced in a study of technical replicates of blood from a few donors. TCRdb keeps only in-frame clones here, not all; method: immunoSEQ multiplex PCR. This table holds more than 80,000 clones, more than 85% found once. What was sequenced was T cells isolated from PBMCs. These receptors all stem from a human donor in good health.

The rearrangement links TRBV27 to TRBJ1-1; D is possibly TRBD1 (5 bases). In germline, CDR1 is MNHEY, CDR2 SMNVEV (reference sequence). The CDR3 length is 14 residues. V was cut by 5 bases and J by 1 base, with 11 bases left in between. CDR3 region: CASSRRGGNTEAFF. CDR3 DNA sequence: TGTGCCAGCAGTCGCCGGGGGGGGAACACTGAAGCTTTCTTT.

The chain has TRBV18 and TRBJ1-4; D is unclear. V dropped 6 bases and J dropped 3 bases, with 14 bases sitting between them. The CDR3 covers 15 residues. Germline CDR1 reads KGHSH; CDR2 reads LQKENI. CDR3 DNA sequence: TGTGCCAGCTCCGGGTTCCGAGTTGCTAATGAAAAACTGTTTTTT. It specifies CASSGFRVANEKLFF.

CDR3 protein: CASSPPTGGSYNEQFF. Written as DNA, the CDR3 is TGTGCCAGCTCACCGCCCACAGGGGGCTCCTACAATGAGCAGTTCTTC. The V gene is TRBV18, the J gene TRBJ2-1, with TRBD1 identical over 8 bases. The CDR3 loop spans 16 amino acids. V was clipped by 3 bases and J by 0 bases; unmatched bases: 4. From germline, CDR1 is KGHSH and CDR2 LQKENI.

J is TRBJ1-4 and V is TRBV6-6, with 7 positions matching TRBD1. The CDR3 is 16 residues long. The V segment lost 5 bases and the J segment 0 bases; nucleotides outside the gene matches: 6. Germline V gene lookup returns CDR1 MNHNY and CDR2 SVGAGI (reference sequence). The DNA of the CDR3 is TGTGCCAGCAGTCAGGGGGTGAGACCAACTAATGAAAAACTGTTTTTT. This translates into CASSQGVRPTNEKLFF.

The chain recombines TRBV6-1 with TRBJ2-3; possibly TRBD1 for D (5 bases). Germline values: CDR1 MNHNS, CDR2 SASEGT. The CDR3 length is 15 residues. Trimming cost V 4 bases and J 0 bases, with 11 bases left between them. CDR3 coding DNA: TGTGCCAGCAGTGTTAGGGGCCGCAGCACAGATACGCAGTATTTT. Protein product: CASSVRGRSTDTQYF.

The chain has TRBV28 and TRBJ2-2; TRBD1 might be the D (5 bases). V was pared by 4 bases and J by 6 bases, with 9 bases between. Germline CDR1 MDHEN, CDR2 SYDVKM. The CDR3 totals 13 residues. In DNA form, the CDR3 reads TGTGCCAGCAGTTCTTCAGGGCCCGGGGAGCTGTTTTTT. This sequence encodes CASSSSGPGELFF.

This clone came up once. J is TRBJ2-7 and V is TRBV14; D unclear. Germline CDR1 reads SGHDN; CDR2 reads FVKESK. This CDR3 region has 14 residues. The V end was cut by 1 base, the J end by 7 bases, with 14 bases between. The CDR3 protein is CASSQVPDTGEQYF. The DNA of the CDR3 is TGTGCCAGCAGCCAAGTGCCCGATACCGGGGAGCAGTACTTC.

CDR3 in DNA: TGTGCCAGCAGCCGCCGGGACAGGGACCCCTATGGCTACACCTTC. This gives the protein CASSRRDRDPYGYTF. V and J are TRBV6-1 and TRBJ1-2, with 9 positions matching TRBD1. V was clipped by 6 bases and J by 4 bases; unmatched bases: 9. The CDR3 is 15 amino acids. Germline CDR1 MNHNS, CDR2 SASEGT.

This rearrangement joins TRBV19 to TRBJ1-4, with D unresolved. This CDR3 contains 11 residues. The germline V and J ends were trimmed by 7 bases and 8 bases, with 8 bases remaining between them. Germline V gene data show CDR1 as LNHDA and CDR2 as SQIVND (reference sequence). The CDR3, as DNA: TGTGCCAGTAATAGAGGGGAAAAACTGTTTTTT. The encoded protein is CASNRGEKLFF. Drawing the rest from reference TRBV19 and TRBJ1-4, the complete variable domain is DGGITQSPKYLFRKEGQNVTLSCEQNLNHDAMYWYRQDPGQGLRLIYYSQIVNDFQKGDIAEGYSVSREKKESFPLTVTSAQKNPTAFYLCASNRGEKLFFGSGTQLSVL.